This T cell receptor (beta chain) was obtained from a study of blood T cell repertoires in COVID-19. Turning to the study itself: Sites across the United States, Italy and Spain contributed samples from acute and convalescent COVID-19.

The protocol was immunoSEQ multiplex PCR, while the TCRdb copy is restricted to in-frame clones and leaves out a portion. The table lists approximately 230,000 clones, 82% of them singletons. V was clipped by 6 bases and J by 0 bases; unmatched bases: 2. The CDR3 is 14 amino acids. The germline V gene has CDR1 SQVTM and CDR2 ANQGSEA. Symptom resolution, clearance, or two negative PCRs marked donors in Cohort 3 as recovered. The clonotype was recovered from a man aged 35 to 55 who had recovered from COVID-19. V usage is TRBV29-1 and J usage is TRBJ2-6, with 7 nucleotides matching TRBD2. What was sequenced was PBMCs or T cells enriched from blood (not recorded which). In DNA, the CDR3 is TGCAGCGTCAGCGGGGCCTCTGGGGCCAACGTCCTGACTTTC. As protein: CSVSGASGANVLTF. Supplemented by reference TRBV29-1 and TRBJ2-6, the full variable domain reads SAVISQKPSRDICQRGTSLTIQCQVDSQVTMMFWYRQQPGQSLTLIATANQGSEATYESGFVIDKFPISRPNLTFSTLTVSNMSPEDSSIYLCSVSGASGANVLTFGAGSRLTVL.